This T cell receptor beta chain was identified during a study of regulatory T cells in long-lasting Graves disease (dated by TCRdb to about 2021). In the study overall: Persistent Graves' disease was defined as antithyroid drug treatment for over 5 years with persistently positive TSH receptor autoantibodies. Patients with persistent Graves' disease were compared with patients with newly diagnosed Graves' disease using TCR sequencing and RNA sequencing of peripheral blood. The study was registered as a clinical trial and conducted in China. A total of around 35 samples were covered by TCR sequencing, comprising 13 persistent and around 20 newly diagnosed Graves' disease patients. Antithyroid drugs had been taken for ten to twelve years on average by persistent Graves' disease patients in the clinical cohort.

Only a few counts were recorded for this clonotype. Which antigen it targets is not known. Per-base quality was not reported, and no clone a single base away is much larger than it. Study-level results and caveats: Peripheral blood alone was examined, since thyroid tissue, which constituted the primary lesion, could not be accessed. Preferential use of TRBV28, TRBJ1-2 and TRBJ2-5 was observed in persistent disease, whereas TRBV20-1 and TRBJ2-1 were favored in newly diagnosed disease. The authors acknowledged the small sample size as a limitation that may reduce accuracy. More public clonotypes were shared among persistent patients (more than 2,500) than among newly diagnosed patients (over 900). Only the TCR beta chain was sequenced and analyzed. Lower TCR Shannon entropy and fewer highly expanded clones were observed in persistent Graves' disease patients than in newly diagnosed patients, which suggested clonal expansion.

Receptors were amplified or captured by multiplex PCR. Sequencing was carried out with an Illumina HiSeq 4000. iRepertoire HTBI primers and Arm-PCR amplification of CDR3 regions were used to construct TCR beta libraries. Before sequencing, the PCR products went through gel purification. Concerning the study's data processing: Gene usage analysis of CDR3 amino acid clonotypes relied on the 60 or so TRBV and 12 to 15 TRBJ segments identified across samples. Filtered high-quality paired reads were merged into contigs using COPE and FqMerger. BLAST was used to align contigs to IMGT TRBV, TRBD and TRBJ reference genes, and CDR3 was defined according to IMGT. Any clonotype with a frequency above 0.1% was classified as a highly expanded clone. Shannon entropy was used to measure repertoire diversity, and the Gini coefficient was used to measure V-J evenness. A clonotype found in more than one individual was treated as public. TCRdb itself trimmed the public reads at Q25 with fastp, ran MiXCR and retained productive beta chains. Duplicate CDR3 protein sequences are folded into a single record with the most common DNA and genes. For this entry, the V and J calls and clone size follow TCRdb and not the study's own pipeline. The sample table holds 300,000 to 350,000 distinct CDR3 sequences, of which 15% to 20% were seen once. The ten most abundant clones make up 29% of the sample.

According to the germline V gene (reference sequence), CDR1 reads MNHEY and CDR2 reads SMNVEV. Trimming at the junction amounts to 8 bases on V and 1 base on J, and the germline ends lie 14 bases apart. The CDR3 contains 15 residues, cysteine and phenylalanine counted. Only CDR3 DNA is held: 45 bases, read in frame from base 1. The time point label corresponds to: persistent/refractory GD, antithyroid drugs over 5 years with positive TRAb. For both TCR sequencing and RNA sequencing, RNA was extracted from PBMCs using TRIzol. The diagnosis of Graves' disease was made according to American Thyroid Association guidelines. Recruitment of patients was carried out at an endocrinology department in Xi'an, China. From each patient, about 9.7 milliliters of peripheral blood was collected into an EDTA anticoagulant tube. PBMCs were isolated by Ficoll Paque Plus density gradient separation without further T cell sorting. An Agilent 2100 Bioanalyzer and agarose gel were used to assess RNA quality, and a NanoDrop 2000 was used to measure RNA concentration.

The sequence was collected from a female donor with Graves disease. The sequenced sample was peripheral blood mononuclear cells (PBMCs), obtained when the disease was refractory, from a patient treated with antithyroid drugs. The sequence is built from TRBV27 and TRBJ1-4, with the D gene uncertain. The sequenced DNA: TGTGCCAGCGGGCGGTCGACAATAACTAATGAAAAACTGTTTTTT. Translated, it gives CASGRSTITNEKLFF.